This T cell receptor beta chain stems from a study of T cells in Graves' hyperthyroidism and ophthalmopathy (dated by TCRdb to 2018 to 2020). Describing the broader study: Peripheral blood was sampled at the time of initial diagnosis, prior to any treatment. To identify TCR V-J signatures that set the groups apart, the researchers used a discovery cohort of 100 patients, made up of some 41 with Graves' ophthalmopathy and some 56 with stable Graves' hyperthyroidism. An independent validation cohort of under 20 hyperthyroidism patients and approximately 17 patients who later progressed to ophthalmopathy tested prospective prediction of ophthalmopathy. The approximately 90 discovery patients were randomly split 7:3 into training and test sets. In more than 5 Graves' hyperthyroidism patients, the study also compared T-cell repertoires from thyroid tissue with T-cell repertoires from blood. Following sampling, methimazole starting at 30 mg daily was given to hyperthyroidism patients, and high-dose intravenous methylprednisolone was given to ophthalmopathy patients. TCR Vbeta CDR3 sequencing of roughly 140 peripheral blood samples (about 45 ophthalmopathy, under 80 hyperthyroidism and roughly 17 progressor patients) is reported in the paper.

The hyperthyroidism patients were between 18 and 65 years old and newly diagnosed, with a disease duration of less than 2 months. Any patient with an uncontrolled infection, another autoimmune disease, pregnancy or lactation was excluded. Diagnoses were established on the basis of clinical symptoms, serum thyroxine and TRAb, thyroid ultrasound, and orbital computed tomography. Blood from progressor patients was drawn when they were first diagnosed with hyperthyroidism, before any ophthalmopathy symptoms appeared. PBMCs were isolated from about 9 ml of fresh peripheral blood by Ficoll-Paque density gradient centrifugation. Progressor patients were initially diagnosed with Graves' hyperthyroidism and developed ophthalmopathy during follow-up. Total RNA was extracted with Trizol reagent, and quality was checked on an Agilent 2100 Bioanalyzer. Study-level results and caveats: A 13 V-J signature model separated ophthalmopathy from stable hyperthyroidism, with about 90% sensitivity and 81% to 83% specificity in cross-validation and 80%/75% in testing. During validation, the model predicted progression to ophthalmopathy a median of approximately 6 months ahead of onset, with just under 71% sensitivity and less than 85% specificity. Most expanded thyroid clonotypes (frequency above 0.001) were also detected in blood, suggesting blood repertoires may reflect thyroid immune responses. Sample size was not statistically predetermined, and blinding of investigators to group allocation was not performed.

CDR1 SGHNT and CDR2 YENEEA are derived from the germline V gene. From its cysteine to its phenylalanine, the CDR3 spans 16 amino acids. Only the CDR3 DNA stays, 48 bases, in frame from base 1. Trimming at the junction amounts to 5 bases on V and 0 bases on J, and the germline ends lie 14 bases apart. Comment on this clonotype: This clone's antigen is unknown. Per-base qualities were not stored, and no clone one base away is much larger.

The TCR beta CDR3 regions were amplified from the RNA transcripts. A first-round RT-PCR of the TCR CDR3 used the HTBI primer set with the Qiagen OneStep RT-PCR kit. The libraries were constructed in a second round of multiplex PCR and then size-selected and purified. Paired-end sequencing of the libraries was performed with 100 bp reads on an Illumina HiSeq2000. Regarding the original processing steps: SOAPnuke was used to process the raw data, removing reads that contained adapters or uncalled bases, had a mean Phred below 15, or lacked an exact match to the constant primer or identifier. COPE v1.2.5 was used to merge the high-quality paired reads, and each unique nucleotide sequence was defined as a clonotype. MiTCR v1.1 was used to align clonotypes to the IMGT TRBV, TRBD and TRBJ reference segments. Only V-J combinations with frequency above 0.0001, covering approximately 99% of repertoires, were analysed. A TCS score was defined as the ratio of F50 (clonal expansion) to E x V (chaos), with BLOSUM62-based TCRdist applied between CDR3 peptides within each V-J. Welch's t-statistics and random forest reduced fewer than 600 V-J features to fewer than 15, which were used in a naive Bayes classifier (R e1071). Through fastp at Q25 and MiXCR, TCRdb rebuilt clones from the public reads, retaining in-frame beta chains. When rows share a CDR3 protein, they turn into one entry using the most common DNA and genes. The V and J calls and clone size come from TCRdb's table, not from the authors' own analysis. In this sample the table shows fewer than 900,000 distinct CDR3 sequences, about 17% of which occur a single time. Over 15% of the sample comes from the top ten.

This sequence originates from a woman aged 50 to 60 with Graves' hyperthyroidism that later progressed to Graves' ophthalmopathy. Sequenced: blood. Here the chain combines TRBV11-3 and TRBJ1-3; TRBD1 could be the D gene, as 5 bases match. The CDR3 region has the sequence CASSNRDGRSGNTIYF. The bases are TGTGCCAGCAGCAACCGGGACGGGCGCTCTGGAAACACCATATATTTT.